This is a list of T cell receptor beta chains from one sample in a study of molecular identifiers for immune sequencing clone quantification. TCRdb ran MiXCR on the PCR reads and lists one entry per CDR3 protein. The table shows about 10,000 distinct CDR3 sequences, with about a fifth occurring only once. The sequenced sample consisted of naive CD8+ T cells from blood, with Jurkat cell RNA spiked in. The receptors here all came from a human donor in good health. Some libraries in this study had Jurkat cell RNA spiked in. CDR3s include the opening cysteine and the closing phenylalanine or tryptophan. Fields, in order: D gene, clone size, V gene, J gene, CDR3 DNA, CDR3 protein. D genes are given only for firm matches. Some rows mark clone size as missing; the rest say once, few, many or name a class of expanded clone.

>TRBD1|once|TRBV19|TRBJ1-5
TGTGCCAGTAGTATAGCAGGGGGCCAGCCCCAGCATTTT
CASSIAGGQPQHF
>TRBD1|.|TRBV29-1|TRBJ1-1
TGCAGCGTTGCAGGGGGCCTGAACACTGAAGCTTTCTTT
CSVAGGLNTEAFF
>.|.|TRBV9|TRBJ2-3
TGTGCCAGCGGACCGGATTCGAGCACAGATACGCAGTATTTT
CASGPDSSTDTQYF
>TRBD2|medium-sized|TRBV7-9|TRBJ2-3
TGTGCCAGCAGCGACGGACTAGCGGCCGGCACAGATACGCAGTATTTT
CASSDGLAAGTDTQYF
>.|medium-sized|TRBV2|TRBJ2-3
TGTGCCAGCAGTGAAGCGGGGAGACAAAACACAGATACGCAGTATTTT
CASSEAGRQNTDTQYF
>.|medium-sized|TRBV5-4|TRBJ2-5
TGTGCCAGCAGCTTGTTGGGGGGGCGGCAAGAGACCCAGTACTTC
CASSLLGGRQETQYF
>TRBD2|many|TRBV30|TRBJ2-1
TGTGCCTGGAGACTTAGCGGGGGTAGCTCCTACAATGAGCAGTTCTTC
CAWRLSGGSSYNEQFF
>TRBD2|many|TRBV28|TRBJ2-1
TGTGCCAGCAGCGGACTAGCGGGAGGGAGGGATGAGCAGTTCTTC
CASSGLAGGRDEQFF
>.|.|TRBV7-2|TRBJ2-7
TGTGCCAGCAGCGCAGGGGTCGGCGGCGAGCAGTACTTC
CASSAGVGGEQYF
>.|many|TRBV18|TRBJ2-7
TGTGCCAGCTCACCAGACGACAGCTACGAGCAGTACTTC
CASSPDDSYEQYF
>.|many|TRBV11-2|TRBJ1-1
TGTGCCAGCATCCGCGACACTATGAACACTGAAGCTTTCTTT
CASIRDTMNTEAFF
>TRBD2|medium-sized|TRBV29-1|TRBJ2-7
TGCAGCGTCAGCTGGCGGGAGGTACCCTACGAGCAGTACTTC
CSVSWREVPYEQYF
>.|many|TRBV4-2|TRBJ2-1
TGTGCCAGCAGCCAAGCCTTATTCGATGAGCAGTTCTTC
CASSQALFDEQFF
>TRBD1|.|TRBV6-6|TRBJ2-7
TGTGCCAGCAGTTACCGAACAGGGGGCCTTTACGAGCAGTACTTC
CASSYRTGGLYEQYF
>.|medium-sized|TRBV25-1|TRBJ2-3
TGTGCCAGCAGTGAATATCTGGGGGATAGCACAGATACGCAGTATTTT
CASSEYLGDSTDTQYF
>TRBD2|.|TRBV28|TRBJ2-7
TGTGCCAGCGGGGTCGGGAGGGTCTCCTACGAGCAGTACTTC
CASGVGRVSYEQYF
>TRBD1|medium-sized|TRBV7-9|TRBJ1-5
TGTGCCAGCAGCTTAGTAGTCTCGGACAGGGCTCTTCAGCCCCAGCATTTT
CASSLVVSDRALQPQHF
>TRBD2|many|TRBV11-2|TRBJ2-3
TGTGCCAGCAGCTTAGTTGCTAGCGGGGGGACCACAGATACGCAGTATTTT
CASSLVASGGTTDTQYF
>.|medium-sized|TRBV4-1|TRBJ1-1
TGCGCCAGCAGCGCCCGACAGGCAGAGGGGACTGAAGCTTTCTTT
CASSARQAEGTEAFF
>TRBD1|medium-sized|TRBV11-2|TRBJ1-2
TGTGCCAGCGGCAAGACCGGGACAGGAAGGCCCGGCTACACCTTC
CASGKTGTGRPGYTF
>.|medium-sized|TRBV12-5|TRBJ2-5
TGTGCTAGTGGTTTCGCCATCGAAGAGACCCAGTACTTC
CASGFAIEETQYF
>TRBD2|.|TRBV14|TRBJ2-2
TGTGCCAGCAGACCTGGGACTAGCGGCACCGGGGAGCTGTTTTTT
CASRPGTSGTGELFF
>.|many|TRBV14|TRBJ2-7
TGTGCCAGCAGCCAAGATCGGGAGCAGTACTTC
CASSQDREQYF
>TRBD1|.|TRBV7-9|TRBJ2-1
TGTGCCAGCAGCCAAGGGACAGGGAGGGATGAGCAGTTCTTC
CASSQGTGRDEQFF
>.|medium-sized|TRBV4-3|TRBJ1-1
TGCGCCAGCAGCCAAGGTGGCTTTATGAACACTGAAGCTTTCTTT
CASSQGGFMNTEAFF